The present T cell receptor (beta chain) was sequenced within a study of blood T cell repertoires in COVID-19. Overall study: PBMCs, B-cell-depleted T cells, or T cells were the source of the cDNA or gDNA that made up the material.

Clones were read by immunoSEQ multiplex PCR, and TCRdb kept only the in-frame ones, dropping some. The table lists 300,000 to 500,000 clones, approximately 86% of them singletons. Participants came from fewer than 25 US areas, aged about 18 to 95 years. Assignments of participants to cohorts depended upon their own reported clinical history. This clone appeared once. V trimming: 5 bases; J trimming: 2 bases; junction bases outside the gene matches: 5. The germline CDR1 and CDR2 sequences are SGHVS and FQNEAQ. The CDR3 consists of 15 residues. This clonotype originated in a middle-aged woman with acute COVID-19. The specimen was PBMCs or T cells enriched from blood (not recorded which). The chain recombines TRBV7-8 with TRBJ1-4; 7 positions match TRBD1. The CDR3 protein is CASSKRQGTNEKLFF. The CDR3 nucleotides are TGTGCCAGCAGCAAGCGACAGGGCACTAATGAAAAACTGTTTTTT.